A single sample gave rise to the 21 T cell receptor delta chains below, sequenced in a study of gamma-delta T cells after stem cell transplantation. TCRdb called clones anew from the RT-PCR reads with CATT. The sample carries over a thousand delta-chain clones, about 5% recorded once. Source material: gamma-delta T cells. The receptors derive from a human donor. It is not recorded whose cells these are; they may come from a transplant donor.

A word on this clone: The protein that TCRdb holds for this DNA derives from a much larger clone and differs from the translated DNA at residue 10, which likely indicates a read error; the protein shown here is translated from the DNA. V and J are TRDV2 and TRDJ1, with 9 nucleotides matching TRDD3. Germline V gives CDR1 GEAIGNYY, CDR2 EKD. This CDR3 has 20 residues. J lost 1 base, V lost 3 bases, and 20 bases had no gene match. The CDR3 region has the DNA TGTGCCTGTGACTTGATGTCGGCGGGGCGGGGGGATACATCCACCGATAAACTCATCTTT. Translated: CACDLMSAGRGDTSTDKLIF.

On this clone itself: A single base is all that separates this from a far larger clone, so a read error is likely. This specimen includes other DNA sequences encoding the same CDR3. The chain links TRDV2 to TRDJ3; D is unclear. The CDR3 length is 18 residues. Germline assignment: CDR1 GEAIGNYY and CDR2 EKD. The CDR3 here is CACDTGTPSSWDTRQMFF. CDR3 sequence (DNA): TGTGCCTGCGACACCGGGACACCCAGCTCCTGGGACACCCGACAGATGTTTTTC.

This clone has only a few counts. The TCRdb record carries a much larger clone's protein, which differs from this DNA's translation at residue 5; a read error is the likely cause, and the protein listed here is the DNA translation. V is TRDV2 and J is TRDJ1; 7 bases line up with TRDD3. Germline assignment: CDR1 GEAIGNYY and CDR2 EKD. J gave up 1 base and V 7 bases, and 11 bases lay outside the gene matches. The CDR3 contains 15 residues. The DNA of the CDR3 is TGTGCCTGCGATTTTGTTGGGGGAACCACCGATAAACTCATCTTT. It translates to CACDFVGGTTDKLIF.

To note about this clone: The protein recorded in TCRdb matches a much larger clone and deviates from this DNA's translation at residue 3, suggesting a read error; the protein here is obtained by translating the DNA. The chain has TRDV2 and TRDJ1; 11 bases align to TRDD3. This CDR3 has 17 residues. The germline V gene has CDR1 GEAIGNYY and CDR2 EKD. Here the CDR3 DNA reads TGTGCCTGGGACACCGTAAGTGGGGGATACGCTACCGATAAACTCATCTTT. Its protein product is CAWDTVSGGYATDKLIF.

This clone was counted between two and nine times. The TCRdb protein comes from a much larger clone and disagrees with this DNA's translation at residue 15, likely due to a read error; the protein given here is derived from the DNA. V usage is TRDV2 and J usage is TRDJ1; TRDD3 aligns across 13 bases. CDR1 and CDR2 (germline): GEAIGNYY, EKD. The CDR3 is 19 amino acids. CDR3 sequence (DNA): TGTGCCTGTGACTCCGTACTGGGGGATACGCTGGTTACCACCAATAAACTCATCTTT. Translation gives CACDSVLGDTLVTTNKLIF.

This clone was counted only a few times. A far larger clone differs by one base, so this is likely a read error. This sample includes further DNA sequences coding for the same CDR3. The rearrangement links TRDV2 to TRDJ1; maybe TRDD3 (6 bases). V lost 0 bases and J lost 0, with 13 bases in between. The V gene's germline CDR1 is GEAIGNYY and CDR2 EKD. The CDR3 is 16 amino acids. Written as DNA, the CDR3 is TGTGCCTGTGACACCCTGGGGTCACCTTACACCGATAAACTCATCTTT. Translated, it gives CACDTLGSPYTDKLIF.

This clone was counted between two and nine times. The TCRdb record carries a much larger clone's protein, which differs from this DNA's translation at residue 4; a read error is the likely cause, and the protein listed here is the DNA translation. The rearrangement uses TRDV2 and TRDJ1; 11 nucleotides agree with TRDD3. The trim removed 5 bases at V and 1 base at J, leaving 20 bases unmatched. There are 20 residues in the CDR3. The V gene's germline CDR1 is GEAIGNYY and CDR2 EKD. The CDR3 bases are TGTGCCTGTGCCTTGATGTCGGCGGGGCTGGGGGATACATCCACCGATAAACTCATCTTT. Its translation is CACALMSAGLGDTSTDKLIF.

To note about this clone: TCRdb pairs this DNA with a much larger clone's protein that differs at residue 9, likely a read error; the protein shown was translated from the DNA. The chain employs TRDV2 and TRDJ1; TRDD3 matches at 9 bases. Germline CDR1 reads GEAIGNYY; CDR2 reads EKD. This CDR3 has 19 amino acids. The V and J ends lost 3 bases and 0 bases, in that order; junction bases with no gene match: 16. The DNA for the CDR3 is TGTGCCTGTGACGCGGTACTGGGGGAAAAGGACAAGTACACCGATAAACTCATCTTT. The encoded protein is CACDAVLGEKDKYTDKLIF.

Worth noting for this clone: This DNA's translation and the protein TCRdb lists, from a much larger clone, do not match at residue 5, likely due to a read error; the protein shown is translated from the DNA. The chain links TRDV2 to TRDJ2; D is unclear. This CDR3 comprises 10 residues. V lost 8 bases, J lost 8 bases, and 8 bases lay in between. Germline CDR1 and CDR2: GEAIGNYY and EKD. The CDR3 bases are TGTGCCTCGTTGGCGGCACAACTCTTCTTT. Translating gives CASLAAQLFF.

With respect to this clone: The protein TCRdb lists belongs to a much larger clone and differs from this DNA's translation at residue 18, which points to a read error; the protein shown is made from the DNA. J is TRDJ1 and V is TRDV2, with D possibly being TRDD3 (6 bases). CDR1 and CDR2 (germline): GEAIGNYY, EKD. This CDR3 has 19 amino acids. DNA of the CDR3: TGTGCCTGTGACACCGTCTCAAGGCTCGGGGATCGGAGGACCGATAAACTCACCTTT. The encoded protein is CACDTVSRLGDRRTDKLTF.

This clone has more than one count but fewer than ten. Since a far larger clone is one base different, this is likely a read error. The sample contains more than one DNA sequence encoding this CDR3. The CDR3 here is CACDTVEMGDPNLNTDKLIF. The CDR3, as DNA: TGTGCCTGTGACACCGTTGAGATGGGGGATCCAAACTTAAACACTGATAAACTCATCTTT. The J gene is TRDJ1, the V gene TRDV2, with 8 bases that match TRDD3. This CDR3 region has 20 residues. CDR1 and CDR2 (germline): GEAIGNYY, EKD.

Note on this clone: TCRdb pairs this DNA with a much larger clone's protein that differs at residue 6, likely a read error; the protein shown was translated from the DNA. The chain couples TRDV2 to TRDJ1; D not certain. Germline CDR1 GEAIGNYY, CDR2 EKD. V was clipped by 3 bases and J by 3 bases, with 13 bases between them. This CDR3 has 14 amino acids. The CDR3 loop is CACDQMLDADKLIF. The CDR3 DNA is TGTGCCTGTGACCAAATGCTGGACGCCGATAAACTCATCTTT.

Regarding this clone: TCRdb records a much larger clone's protein for this DNA, with a difference at residue 10 that likely arises from a read error; the protein given is the translation of the DNA. This sequence joins TRDV2 and TRDJ1, with D possibly TRDD3 on 6 matching bases. Per germline, CDR1 GEAIGNYY and CDR2 EKD. CDR3 length: 19 residues. Trimming pared 3 bases from V and 0 bases from J, leaving 25 bases between. DNA of the CDR3: TGTGCCTGTGACCCATTGAGTCCACTGAGGGATAATAACACCGATAAACTCATCTTT. As protein: CACDPLSPLRDNNTDKLIF.

This clone is deemed medium-sized. TCRdb records a much larger clone's protein for this DNA, with a difference at residue 8 that likely arises from a read error; the protein given is the translation of the DNA. Other DNA variants within this sample encode the same CDR3. The chain couples TRDV2 to TRDJ1, with 9 bases aligning to TRDD2. Germline V gene lookup returns CDR1 GEAIGNYY and CDR2 EKD. V was clipped by 1 base and J by 4 bases; unmatched bases: 18. This CDR3 region has 19 residues. The CDR3 here is CACDTAGLPTGAYGDKLIF. The CDR3 DNA reads TGTGCCTGTGACACGGCGGGCCTTCCTACTGGGGCTTATGGCGATAAACTCATCTTT.

On this clone itself: The protein given by TCRdb reflects a much larger clone and differs at residue 6 from this DNA's translation, likely from a read error; the protein shown is the DNA's translation. The chain employs TRDV2 and TRDJ1, with 11 bases aligning to TRDD3. The V gene end was trimmed by 3 bases and the J gene end by 0 bases; junction bases not matched to a gene: 14. CDR3 size: 19 residues. CDR1 GEAIGNYY and CDR2 EKD come from the germline V gene. The CDR3 loop reads CACDPSSPLGDNNTDKLIF. CDR3 coding DNA: TGTGCCTGTGACCCATCGAGTCCACTGGGGGATAATAACACCGATAAACTCATCTTT.

Worth noting for this clone: The protein given by TCRdb reflects a much larger clone and differs at residue 4 from this DNA's translation, likely from a read error; the protein shown is the DNA's translation. The chain joins TRDV2 to TRDJ1, with D possibly TRDD3 on 5 matching bases. Germline lookup yields CDR1 GEAIGNYY and CDR2 EKD. The CDR3 is made up of 16 amino acids. The CDR3 spells CACGTVDPGGTDKLIF. CDR3 DNA sequence: TGTGCCTGTGGCACCGTTGATCCGGGGGGCACCGATAAACTCATCTTT.

In its sample, this clone was seen a few times. A far more abundant clone sits one base away, making this likely a read error. The same CDR3 is also encoded by other DNA sequences in this sample. The chain employs TRDV2 and TRDJ1; the D call may be TRDD2 or TRDD3 (7 bases each). Germline V gene lookup returns CDR1 GEAIGNYY and CDR2 EKD. The CDR3 is 19 residues long. For the CDR3, the DNA is TGTGCATGTGACACGGCGGGCTTTCCTACTGGGGCTTATGGCGATAAACTCATCTTT. Protein sequence: CACDTAGFPTGAYGDKLIF.

A word on this clone: A far larger clone is just one base off, so this is likely a read error. Other nucleotide sequences in the sample specify the same CDR3. This sequence joins TRDV2 and TRDJ1; D might be TRDD1 or TRDD3, each matching 5 bases. The CDR3 length is 14 residues. The V gene lost 3 bases and the J gene lost 5 bases, with 15 bases spanning the gap. Germline CDR1 GEAIGNYY, CDR2 EKD. CDR3 nucleotides: TGTGCCTGTGACCAAATACTGGACGCAGATAAACTCATCTTT. This gives the protein CACDQILDADKLIF.

As concerns this clone: The TCRdb protein comes from a much larger clone and disagrees with this DNA's translation at residue 12, likely due to a read error; the protein given here is derived from the DNA. V and J are TRDV2 and TRDJ1; possibly TRDD3 for D (5 bases). The CDR3 is 15 residues long. Germline V gene sequence: CDR1 GEAIGNYY, CDR2 EKD. CDR3 nucleotide sequence: TGTGCCTGTGACACCATTGTGCCGCGGGGCGATACACTCATCTTT. It codes for CACDTIVPRGDTLIF.

The table lists this clone with a few counts. The protein held in TCRdb is that of a much larger clone and does not match this DNA's translation at residue 7, likely because of a read error; the protein shown is translated from the DNA. V gene TRDV2 combines with J gene TRDJ1; TRDD3 aligns across 9 bases. J was trimmed by 0 bases and V by 1 base; bases with no gene match: 17. Germline CDR1 is GEAIGNYY and CDR2 is EKD. The CDR3 is 20 amino acids. CDR3 amino acids: CACDTLRGDTLPGDTDKLIF. CDR3 DNA sequence: TGTGCCTGTGACACGTTACGGGGGGATACACTCCCGGGTGACACCGATAAACTCATCTTT.

About this clone: The likely explanation is a read error, given a far larger clone one base away. Within the sample, other DNA sequences also encode this same CDR3. This chain connects TRDV2 to TRDJ1; 13 bases align to TRDD3. Germline CDR1 is GEAIGNYY and CDR2 is EKD. The CDR3 is made up of 18 amino acids. CDR3 in amino acids: CACLPLLGDTRYTDKLIF. The CDR3 DNA reads TGTGCCTGTCTGCCTCTACTGGGGGATACGCGGTACACCGATAAACTCATCTTC.